The present entry profiles one T cell receptor beta chain with its context. Which antigen it targets is not known. There are no base qualities to consult, and no much larger clone falls within one base. Library preparation was by the immunoSEQ multiplex PCR assay. A mixture of 60 forward primers for TCR Vbeta segments and 13 reverse primers for TCR Jbeta segments was used in the multiplex PCR. A multiplex PCR assay on genomic DNA amplified the CDR3 region of rearranged TCR beta genes. The amplified TCR beta libraries were sequenced on the Illumina HiSeq System as 87-base-pair reads. In the paper's pipeline: A later analysis counted approximately 84 million unique TCR beta chains across the 666 repertoires, and roughly 11 million of these chains were shared by at least two donors. Raw reads were error-corrected and collapsed into unique sequences with a nearest-neighbor algorithm that merged closely related sequences to remove PCR and sequencing errors. To assign V, D and J gene segments, CDR3 sequences were aligned to IMGT reference sequences. For a sequence to be retained, a match of at least six nucleotides was required to both a V gene segment and a J gene segment. Rearrangements were called productive when the CDR3 lacked stop codons and stayed in frame with V and J; all others were non-productive. CDR3 was defined by IMGT convention, running from the second conserved V-encoded cysteine to the conserved J-encoded phenylalanine. The earlier analysis of more than 450 of the donors excluded sequences that lacked an unambiguous match to a single V gene segment. An earlier analysis of about 600 of the donors called V segments functional above 56.7% productive rearrangements and segregating when the between-donor standard deviation exceeded 5%. A statistical classification framework was developed to diagnose cytomegalovirus status using the catalog of TCR beta chain sequences. V and J gene assignment, in a later analysis, came from comparing TCR nucleotide sequences with IMGT/GENE-DB human TR gene sequences. In a later analysis, CDR3 sequences and most-parsimonious VDJ recombination scenarios were assigned using the TCRdist pipeline. In a later analysis, every TCR beta chain was defined by the combination of its CDR3 amino acid sequence and its V-gene family, and reads without a unique V-gene family were dropped. To address suspected cross-contamination and a sequencing artifact, a later analysis removed 592 highly shared, low-generation-probability nucleotide sequences. For each public chain, a later analysis derived a clonal expansion index from normalized ranks of inferred template counts within each repertoire. In a later analysis, generation probabilities were computed with a VDJ recombination model fitted to out-of-frame rearrangements, and the resulting probabilities were checked against IGoR. Hypergeometric tests were used in a later analysis to score TCR-TCR, TCR-HLA and TCR-CMV co-occurrence, with a repertoire-size bias correction applied to the TCR pairs. False discovery rates were estimated in a later analysis by permuting HLA or CMV assignments 20 times. A later analysis grouped co-occurring TCRs with DBSCAN, adding TCRdist sequence similarity when clustering within HLA-allele-positive subsets. Repertoires with fewer than 30,000 or more than 120,000 public chains, plus five repertoires with anomalous nucleotide sharing, were excluded from co-occurrence clustering. The immuneACCESS repertoire file appears here via TCRdb, limited to in-frame rearrangements. These files lack a portion of the clones; in checked studies, under half of the deficit traces to unresolved V genes, and the cause of the others is not known. D and trimming were read from the DNA, whereas the V and J calls and clone size are those reported in that table. The sample table contains 91,000 or so clones; only one count was recorded for approximately 80% of them. The ten biggest clones cover approximately 5.6% of the sample.

The cohort was made up of about 670 healthy bone marrow donors. Cohort members were all nominally healthy when sampled, although unrecorded immune exposures were likely present. The donor was CMV seropositive and belonged to the group of 250 to 300 seropositive cohort members. Every donor gave a peripheral blood sample, and the peripheral blood mononuclear cells from that sample were used for TCR beta sequencing. Genomic DNA was extracted from the blood cell samples with the Qiagen DNeasy Blood Extraction Kit. The data were taken from a study of cytomegalovirus exposure and HLA in healthy donors (dated by TCRdb to about 2017). For context, the study as a whole: According to an earlier analysis of 587 of the donors, about 170 million T cells yielded 90 million to 130 million unique TCR beta sequences and about 300 Gb of sequence data. Across 300 to 400 genotyped donors of the cohort, an average of 235,054 unique TCR beta nucleotide sequences per donor were sequenced, and approximately 19% of those sequences were non-productive. Of the roughly 390 genotyped donors, approximately 80% were placed in the genetic ancestry cluster associated with self-reported Caucasian donors. Typing coverage differed by locus: A, B, C, DRB1 and DQB1 were typed in roughly 620-630 donors, DQA1 in 500 to 550, DPA1 in around 610, and DPB1 in around 440. In an earlier analysis of more than 550 of the donors, high-throughput TCR beta sequencing was used to judge whether each TCR beta V gene segment behaved as functional or pseudogenic. About 300 gigabases of sequencing data and approximately 85 million unique TCR sequences were included in an early release covering 550 to 650 HLA-typed donors. All discovery cohort repertoires had been generated using a single sequencing platform. A later genetic analysis used genome-wide SNP genotypes for about 60% of the roughly 700 donors, treating that subset as a discovery cohort. In addition to the first cohort of approximately 650 subjects, a separate validation cohort of 120 different subjects was used. To predict cytomegalovirus infection status, the study brought together high-throughput TCR immunosequencing, statistical association of individual TCRs with disease status, and machine learning. In the later analysis, no new phenotypic data were used to find candidate immune exposures; instead, reliance was placed on TCR beta sequences and their occurrence across donors. In a later analysis, previously published TCR beta repertoires from 600 to 850 donors were re-analyzed and high-resolution HLA genotyping was added so that TCR occurrence patterns could be studied. Using immunosequencing, the study profiled T cell repertoires from fewer than 700 subjects and related those repertoires to cytomegalovirus serostatus. HLA typing included class I and class II loci at four-digit resolution. The study aimed to test whether cataloging public T cell receptors could reveal signatures of past pathogen exposure. A few DR-DQ haplotypes were handled as single units for association and clustering because linkage in the cohort was strong. Donor age, sex, ethnicity and CMV serostatus were compiled together with the repertoire data. Results the study describes overall, beyond this receptor: Broadly in line with IMGT annotations, most TCR beta V segments showed up in productive rearrangements about 87% or about 30% of the time in an earlier analysis of several hundred of the donors. Correlated functional status among segregating V segments might be attributable to linkage disequilibrium, but an unknown experimental factor could not be ruled out. According to a later analysis, parvovirus B19, influenza, CMV and Epstein-Barr virus appeared linked to several top co-occurrence clusters. Most TCR sequences were seen in very few donors, while some public TCRs were found in many individuals. The study gave a list of 150 to 200 TCR beta chains associated with cytomegalovirus. Assigning TCR associations to individual alleles was difficult when HLA alleles, especially DR and DQ, strongly co-occurred. A cluster of highly shared sequence variants was judged likely to be a technical artifact of the sequencing pipeline. Because HLA typing was unavailable for some donors at each locus, only the typed subset was used in association tests. In a later analysis, the rate of TCR association differed among HLA loci, with DRB1 alleles having the most associated TCRs and HLA-C alleles having the fewest. Cytomegalovirus status was reported to be diagnosed by the classifier with high specificity and sensitivity in both the original and validation cohorts. A few of the identified cytomegalovirus-associated TCR beta chains were confirmed in vitro to be specific for cytomegalovirus antigens. In this cohort, only TCR beta chains were sequenced, and detectable features were limited by the absence of alpha or paired-chain data. In a later analysis, around 17,000 TCR beta sequences were associated with specific HLA alleles at a false discovery rate of 0.05. Because counts were too low, roughly 16 rarely observed V segments, including chromosome 9 orphons, were excluded from the earlier analysis of 500 to 700 of the donors. A further reported finding was that TCR beta sequences accurately predicted the HLA-A and HLA-B alleles for most subjects in the first cohort. The only immune exposure information available for the cohort was CMV serostatus. According to a later analysis, most CMV-associated TCR beta chains appeared to be HLA-restricted, and the HLA associations seemed to be driven largely by CMV exposure. In a later genetic analysis, a missense DCLRE1C variant was associated with V-gene and J-gene trimming of TCR beta chains, and the association was replicated in an independent cohort. According to a later genetic analysis, donors in an Asian-associated ancestry cluster had fewer N-insertions in productive TCRs than the approximately 700-donor mean. Presence/absence analyses assumed roughly uniform sequencing depth across donors, an assumption that may not hold. It was suggested by the authors that the approach could potentially be generalized to other disease states and immunological phenotypes. A later analysis found that HLA-associated TCR beta chains were more clonally expanded and had lower generation probabilities than equally common non-associated chains.

The sample consisted of PBMCs. This clonotype was sampled from a man aged 25 to 40 in good health and CMV-seropositive.

The nucleotides read TGTGCCTGGAGTGTACGTAGCTTTGTGAAGTTCTTC. This encodes CAWSVRSFVKFF. The sequence links TRBV30 to TRBJ2-1; too little of a D gene remains to name it. Cut back by 0 bases and 14 bases, the V and J ends lie 14 bases apart. From cysteine to phenylalanine, the CDR3 is 12 amino acids long. Here the CDR3 DNA is all that survives: 36 bases in frame from base 1. CDR1 GTSNPN and CDR2 SVGIG were looked up in the germline V gene (reference sequence).